The 18 T cell receptor beta chains below all came from one sample that was sequenced in a study of blood T cell repertoires in COVID-19. Only in-frame clones appear in the TCRdb table, and some are missing; sequencing was by immunoSEQ multiplex PCR. The repertoire has around 200,000 clones, more than 75% of them found once; the top ten carry more than 5.5%. Material: peripheral blood. The origin of the receptors is a man older than 75 with acute or convalescent COVID-19.

The chain employs TRBV30 and TRBJ2-5; D might be TRBD2 (5 bases). The CDR3 consists of 14 residues. V was shortened by 2 bases and J by 3 bases, with 13 bases between the two germline ends. CDR1 is GTSNPN, CDR2 SVGIG, per germline (reference sequence). CDR3 in DNA: TGTGCCTGGAGTATTCTTTTGCGGGAAGAGACCCAGTACTTC. Residues: CAWSILLREETQYF. The full variable domain, completed using reference TRBV30 and TRBJ2-5, is SQTIHQWPATLVQPVGSPLSLECTVEGTSNPNLYWYRQAAGRGLQLLFYSVGIGQISSEVPQNLSASRPQDRQFILSSKKLLLSDSGFYLCAWSILLREETQYFGPGTRLLVL.

The chain joins TRBV15 to TRBJ2-5, with 9 bases matching TRBD2. Germline trimming cut 7 bases from V and 5 bases from J; bases unmatched to any gene: 11. Germline lookup yields CDR1 LNHNV and CDR2 YYDKDF (reference sequence). This CDR3 has 15 residues. The DNA for the CDR3 is TGTGCCACCAACCCCGCGGGGGGGATTCGTGAGACCCAGTACTTC. Amino acid sequence: CATNPAGGIRETQYF. Variable domain in full (rest from reference TRBV15 and TRBJ2-5): DAMVIQNPRYQVTQFGKPVTLSCSQTLNHNVMYWYQQKSSQAPKLLFHYYDKDFNNEADTPDNFQSRRPNTSFCFLDIRSPGLGDTAMYLCATNPAGGIRETQYFGPGTRLLVL.

This rearrangement joins TRBV27 to TRBJ1-1; tentative D call: TRBD1 (6 bases). Germline V gene data show CDR1 as MNHEY and CDR2 as SMNVEV (reference sequence). This CDR3 has 12 amino acids. Trimming removed 3 bases from V and 9 bases from J, with 11 bases in between. CDR3 bases: TGTGCCAGCAGTTTCCTACAGGGAAAAGCTTTCTTT. Protein product: CASSFLQGKAFF.

The CDR3 here is CASSLDGGLSGELFF. In DNA form, the CDR3 reads TGTGCCAGCAGCTTAGATGGGGGACTTTCCGGGGAGCTGTTTTTT. The chain carries TRBV7-8 and TRBJ2-2; tentatively, D is TRBD2 (6 bases). The CDR3 length is 15 residues. V lost 1 base and J 6 bases, leaving 12 bases between the germline ends. Germline CDR1 and CDR2: SGHVS and FQNEAQ. Supplemented by reference TRBV7-8 and TRBJ2-2, the full variable domain reads GAGVSQSPRYKVAKRGQDVALRCDPISGHVSLFWYQQALGQGPEFLTYFQNEAQLDKSGLPSDRFFAERPEGSVSTLKIQRTQQEDSAVYLCASSLDGGLSGELFFGEGSRLTVL.

The CDR3 reads CASSQVRLAGTGTDTQYF. CDR3 in DNA: TGCGCCAGCAGCCAAGTTAGGCTAGCGGGCACGGGCACAGATACGCAGTATTTT. The rearrangement links TRBV4-3 to TRBJ2-3, with 8 bases lining up with TRBD2. The CDR3 runs 18 residues. Germline-derived CDR1 and CDR2 are LGHNA and YSLEER. Unmatched junction bases numbered 10, after V lost 1 base and J lost 1 base.

This clone came up once. The chain carries TRBV11-2 and TRBJ2-1; TRBD2 agrees at 9 bases. In germline, CDR1 is SGHAT, CDR2 FQNNGV. V lost 5 bases to trimming and J lost 6 bases; unmatched junction nucleotides: 8. The CDR3 spans 15 residues. The CDR3 sequence: CASSVAGVSGNEQFF. The CDR3 region has the DNA TGTGCCAGCAGCGTAGCGGGGGTGTCCGGCAATGAGCAGTTCTTC.

J is TRBJ1-4 and V is TRBV9; D is perhaps TRBD1 (5 bases). Deletions cut 4 bases from V and 7 bases from J, with 14 bases between. The germline V gene encodes CDR1 SGDLS and CDR2 YYNGEE. The CDR3 runs to 14 residues. This chain's CDR3 is CASSPRGGAEKLFF. CDR3 DNA sequence: TGTGCCAGCAGCCCTAGGGGCGGCGCTGAAAAACTGTTTTTT.

The V gene is TRBV5-5, the J gene TRBJ1-2; 7 positions match TRBD1. Unmatched junction bases numbered 7, after V lost 4 bases and J lost 4 bases. The V gene's germline CDR1 is SGHKS and CDR2 YYEKEE (reference sequence). The CDR3 has 14 amino acids. The CDR3 sequence: CASSPRQGTYGYTF. The CDR3 nucleotides read TGTGCCAGCAGCCCAAGACAGGGAACCTATGGCTACACCTTC.

The rearrangement uses TRBV7-6 and TRBJ2-2; TRBD2 aligns across 11 bases. The length of the CDR3 is 16 residues. Germline values: CDR1 SGHVS, CDR2 FNYEAQ. J lost 4 bases, V lost 5 bases, and 6 bases had no gene match. The CDR3 spells CASSAGTSGPTGELFF. The CDR3 nucleotides read TGTGCCAGCAGCGCCGGGACTAGCGGTCCCACCGGGGAGCTGTTTTTT. Full variable domain (missing parts from reference TRBV7-6 and TRBJ2-2): GAGVSQSPRYKVTKRGQDVALRCDPISGHVSLYWYRQALGQGPEFLTYFNYEAQQDKSGLPNDRFSAERPEGSISTLTIQRTEQRDSAMYRCASSAGTSGPTGELFFGEGSRLTVL.

V and J are TRBV30 and TRBJ2-4; no clear D gene. The CDR3 is 11 amino acids. CDR1 is GTSNPN, CDR2 SVGIG, per germline (reference sequence). Trimming took off 3 bases at V and 5 bases at J, with 5 bases between the two ends. The CDR3 sequence: CAWSRENIQYF. For the CDR3, the DNA is TGTGCCTGGAGCCGGGAAAACATTCAGTACTTC.

This chain links TRBV2 with TRBJ2-1; 8 bases fit TRBD1. CDR1 SNHLY and CDR2 FYNNEI come from the germline V gene. The trim removed 0 bases at V and 7 bases at J, leaving 11 bases unmatched. The CDR3 has 17 amino acids. The CDR3 nucleotides read TGTGCCAGCAGTGAAGCGCTTGGCAGGGGGCTTGGGAATGAGCAGTTCTTC. It yields the protein CASSEALGRGLGNEQFF.

The chain recombines TRBV19 with TRBJ1-4, with D possibly matching TRBD1 (6 bases). V gave up 5 bases and J gave up 7 bases, with 14 bases separating them. Germline values: CDR1 LNHDA, CDR2 SQIVND (reference sequence). The CDR3 has 14 residues. The CDR3 here is CASSSDRFLEKLFF. The CDR3 coding sequence is TGTGCCAGTAGTTCAGACAGGTTCCTTGAAAAACTGTTTTTT. Based on the CDR3 plus reference TRBV19 and TRBJ1-4, the full variable domain is DGGITQSPKYLFRKEGQNVTLSCEQNLNHDAMYWYRQDPGQGLRLIYYSQIVNDFQKGDIAEGYSVSREKKESFPLTVTSAQKNPTAFYLCASSSDRFLEKLFFGSGTQLSVL.

V usage is TRBV18 and J usage is TRBJ2-4; 11 bases line up with TRBD1. The CDR3 runs to 18 residues. Trimming at V came to 2 bases and at J to 0 bases, leaving 6 bases not matched to a gene. Germline V gene data show CDR1 as KGHSH and CDR2 as LQKENI. The CDR3 reads CASSPGTGGNLAKNIQYF. The CDR3 DNA is TGTGCCAGCTCACCAGGGACAGGGGGGAATCTAGCCAAAAACATTCAGTACTTC. The entire variable domain, with the rest obtained from reference TRBV18 and TRBJ2-4, is as follows: NAGVMQNPRHLVRRRGQEARLRCSPMKGHSHVYWYRQLPEEGLKFMVYLQKENIIDESGMPKERFSAEFPKEGPSILRIQQVVRGDSAAYFCASSPGTGGNLAKNIQYFGAGTRLSVL.

The chain links TRBV18 to TRBJ1-1; weak D call: TRBD1 (6 bases). Germline lookup yields CDR1 KGHSH and CDR2 LQKENI. CDR3 length: 16 residues. V was clipped by 8 bases and J by 0 bases, with 19 bases between them. As DNA, the CDR3 is TGTGCCAGCACGAGCAGGGGAAAGCAGATGAACACTGAAGCTTTCTTT. Translation: CASTSRGKQMNTEAFF. The full variable domain, completed using reference TRBV18 and TRBJ1-1, is NAGVMQNPRHLVRRRGQEARLRCSPMKGHSHVYWYRQLPEEGLKFMVYLQKENIIDESGMPKERFSAEFPKEGPSILRIQQVVRGDSAAYFCASTSRGKQMNTEAFFGQGTRLTVV.

V gene TRBV18 combines with J gene TRBJ2-1; D is possibly TRBD2 (6 bases). V dropped 4 bases and J dropped 5 bases, with 18 bases sitting between them. This CDR3 is built from 16 residues. CDR1 is KGHSH and CDR2 is LQKENI in the germline V gene. The CDR3 loop is CASSQGLPGTDNEQFF. Here the CDR3 DNA reads TGTGCCAGCTCACAGGGACTTCCGGGGACCGACAATGAGCAGTTCTTC.

This chain links TRBV5-1 with TRBJ2-1; 9 positions agree with TRBD2. The CDR3 is made up of 14 amino acids. The ends lost 1 base at V and 7 bases at J; junction bases unmatched: 3. Germline CDR1 is SGHRS and CDR2 is YFSETQ. In DNA, the CDR3 is TGCGCCAGCAGCTTGCAGGCGGGGGGGAATGAGCAGTTCTTC. Protein: CASSLQAGGNEQFF.

The gene calls are TRBV4-1 and TRBJ2-1; TRBD1 might be the D (5 bases). V lost 0 bases, J lost 1 base, and 13 bases lay in between. Germline assignment: CDR1 MGHRA and CDR2 YSYEKL. This CDR3 contains 17 residues. The CDR3 here is CASSQDGQGRSYNEQFF. The CDR3 bases are TGCGCCAGCAGCCAAGACGGGCAGGGTCGGTCCTACAATGAGCAGTTCTTC.

This clone was observed a single time. The chain carries TRBV27 and TRBJ1-1, with D maybe TRBD1 (5 bases). The V gene's germline CDR1 is MNHEY and CDR2 SMNVEV (reference sequence). CDR3 length equals 14 residues. The V and J ends lost 7 bases and 0 bases respectively, with 12 bases between them. The CDR3 coding sequence is TGTGCCAGCACCGCTGGGGCTTTGAACACTGAAGCTTTCTTT. Translated: CASTAGALNTEAFF.